This T cell receptor (beta chain) was sequenced in a study of graft-versus-host responses after intestinal transplantation (dated by TCRdb to 2020 to 2023). As for the study more broadly: The transplants that recipients received were multivisceral, liver-intestinal, or isolated intestinal. All recipients received anti-thymocyte globulin induction followed by maintenance tacrolimus and steroids for 3 to 4 years. After intestinal transplantation, graft-versus-host and host-versus-graft alloreactive T cell clones in the graft, circulation and bone marrow were tracked using bulk TCR-beta CDR3 sequencing. Alloreactive clones were identified by sequencing pre-transplant mixed lymphocyte reaction products and comparing these products with unstimulated pre-transplant donor and recipient T cells. The cohort enrolled about two dozen intestinal transplant recipients, one of whom was a retransplant, and a few patients without pretransplant specimens were excluded. Donor T cell macrochimerism was defined as a peak of at least 4% donor T cells among recipient peripheral blood mononuclear cells. Samples from three later patients were sequenced in-house on an Illumina MiSeq with MiXCR processing rather than by the commercial service.

Explained via the paper, the time point label denotes: cells obtained before transplantation from donor or recipient. CD3+CD4+ and CD3+CD8+ populations were FACS-sorted from unstimulated pre-transplant donor and recipient cells taken from spleen or lymph nodes. Libraries were prepared through the immunoSEQ multiplex PCR assay. In most patients, genomic DNA was isolated using the Qiagen DNeasy Blood and Tissue Kit and sent frozen to Adaptive Biotechnologies for TCR sequencing. High-throughput TCR-beta CDR3 sequencing of genomic DNA from most patients was performed by Adaptive Biotechnologies. The original pipeline was this. Adaptive's ImmunoSEQ software was the source of the TCR sequencing data for 15 to 20 patients, while a few other patients were processed with MiXCR and VDJtools. To correct CD4 versus CD8 sorting errors, sequences present in both subsets at a frequency ratio below 5:1 were removed. CDR3 nucleotide sequences shared by donor and recipient were removed because the origin of these sequences could not be assigned. To be classed as alloreactive, a clone needed at least 2-fold expansion over unstimulated cells and a minimum CFSE-low frequency of 0.002% (template counts) or 0.001% (read counts). Mappable clones were those detected in sequenced pre-transplant spleen, lymph node, or MLR CFSE-low populations of the donor or recipient. The cumulative frequency of alloreactive clones was calculated as a percentage of all sequences, weighted by copy number. TCRdb obtained this table from immuneACCESS and retained in-frame rearrangements with V and J assigned. These tables miss some clones; where compared with another copy, unresolved V genes account for less than half of the shortfall, and the remainder is unexplained. V, J and clone size were drawn from that table, and D and trimming were deduced from the DNA. The sample has fewer than 95,000 clones on record, just under 95% of them singletons. The ten biggest clones cover about 0.44% of the sample.

Trimming takes 2 bases from V and 5 bases from J, and the germline ends sit 10 bases apart. CDR1 and CDR2, per the germline V gene, are SGDLS and YYNGEE. The CDR3 spans 13 residues, from the cysteine through the phenylalanine. The read is trimmed to its CDR3 DNA, 39 bases read in frame from base 1. Broad study findings and their caveats: Early after transplant, peak levels of circulating GvH clones were found to be associated with declines in HvG clones. GvH clones were detected in recipient bone marrow, and some of these GvH clones were observed earlier in ileal mucosa or blood, consistent with an intestinal mucosal origin. In patients with donor T cell macrochimerism, the allografts had high GvH to HvG T cell clonal ratios. The conclusions were limited by the relatively low number and heterogeneity of the intestinal transplant patients.

Points on this clone: What antigen it recognizes has not been identified. No clone much larger than this one lies a single base away; base qualities are absent.

Here the chain combines TRBV9 and TRBJ1-1; 6 matching bases give a weak D call of TRBD1. This TCR came from a human donor who was the organ donor for an intestinal transplant. The specimen was unstimulated CD8+ T cells sorted from spleen or lymph node cells, collected before transplant. The CDR3 reads CASSVIRGTEAFF. The nucleotide sequence is given as TGTGCCAGCAGCGTGATTAGGGGGACTGAAGCTTTCTTT.